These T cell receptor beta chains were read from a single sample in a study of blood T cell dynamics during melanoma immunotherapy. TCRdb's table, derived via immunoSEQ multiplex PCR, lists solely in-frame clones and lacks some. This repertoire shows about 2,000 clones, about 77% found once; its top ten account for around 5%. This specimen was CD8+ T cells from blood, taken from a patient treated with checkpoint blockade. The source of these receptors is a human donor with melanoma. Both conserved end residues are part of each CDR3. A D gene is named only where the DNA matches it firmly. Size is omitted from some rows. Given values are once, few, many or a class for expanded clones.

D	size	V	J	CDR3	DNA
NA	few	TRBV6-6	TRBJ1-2	CATTGAAPSGYTF	TGTGCCACAACCGGGGCAGCGCCTTCTGGCTACACCTTC
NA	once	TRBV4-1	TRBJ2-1	CASSQVNGYNEQFF	TGCGCCAGCAGCCAAGTTAACGGGTACAATGAGCAGTTCTTC
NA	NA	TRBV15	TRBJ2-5	CATSKVRVVQETQYF	TGTGCCACCAGCAAGGTTCGGGTTGTTCAAGAGACCCAGTACTTC
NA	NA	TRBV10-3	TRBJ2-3	CAISFGGSTDTQYF	TGTGCCATCAGCTTTGGCGGAAGCACAGATACGCAGTATTTT
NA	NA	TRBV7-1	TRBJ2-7	CASSSNSGAAEQYF	TGTGCCAGCAGCTCGAACTCAGGGGCGGCGGAGCAGTACTTC
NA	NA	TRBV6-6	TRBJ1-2	CASSYGGAERDGYTF	TGTGCCAGCAGTTACGGCGGGGCAGAACGGGATGGCTACACCTTC
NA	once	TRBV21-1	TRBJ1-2	CASSLPVRAPGYTF	TGTGCCAGCAGCCTTCCAGTACGGGCCCCTGGCTACACCTTC
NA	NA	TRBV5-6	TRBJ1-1	CASSYSDSLVTEAFF	TGTGCCAGCAGCTACTCGGACAGCTTGGTCACTGAAGCTTTCTTT
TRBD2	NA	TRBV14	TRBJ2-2	CASSQAGVIFTGELFF	TGTGCCAGCAGCCAGGCGGGAGTGATTTTTACCGGGGAGCTGTTTTTT
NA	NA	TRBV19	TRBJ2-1	CASSIDHYRAYNEQFF	TGTGCCAGTAGTATAGATCATTACAGGGCCTACAATGAGCAGTTCTTC
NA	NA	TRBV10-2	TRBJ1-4	CASSESGAGGEKLFF	TGCGCCAGCAGTGAGTCGGGTGCGGGCGGTGAAAAACTGTTTTTT
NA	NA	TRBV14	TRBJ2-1	CASSQAGIGNEQFF	TGTGCCAGCAGCCAAGCTGGGATCGGTAATGAGCAGTTCTTC
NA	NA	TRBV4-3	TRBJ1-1	CASSQGVLTPMAFF	TGCGCCAGCAGCCAAGGGGTCTTGACACCTATGGCTTTCTTT
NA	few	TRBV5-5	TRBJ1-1	CASSLEGGYTEAFF	TGTGCCAGCAGCTTGGAAGGGGGATACACTGAAGCTTTCTTT
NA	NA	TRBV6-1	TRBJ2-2	CASSDTDQGELFF	TGTGCCAGCAGTGACACGGACCAGGGGGAGCTGTTTTTT
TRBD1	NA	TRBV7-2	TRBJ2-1	CASSLEGQGTNEQFF	TGTGCCAGCAGCTTAGAGGGACAGGGCACCAATGAGCAGTTCTTC
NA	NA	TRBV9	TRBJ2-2	CASSFRGGTGELFF	TGTGCCAGCAGCTTCAGGGGTGGGACCGGGGAGCTGTTTTTT
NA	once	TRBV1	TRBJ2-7	CTSSLRPGTHTKFYEQYF	TGCACCAGCAGCCTCAGGCCCGGGACACACACTAAATTCTACGAGCAGTACTTC
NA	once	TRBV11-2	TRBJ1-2	CASSLVPQNYGYTF	TGTGCCAGCAGCTTAGTCCCTCAGAACTATGGCTACACCTTC
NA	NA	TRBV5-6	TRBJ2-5	CASSLPASVETQYF	TGTGCCAGCAGCTTGCCGGCCAGTGTTGAGACCCAGTACTTC
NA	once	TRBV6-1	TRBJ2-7	CASSEVWGIGSYEQYF	TGTGCCAGCAGTGAAGTGTGGGGGATAGGCTCCTACGAGCAGTACTTC
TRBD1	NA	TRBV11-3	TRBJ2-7	CASSLGSDRDNSYEQYF	TGTGCCAGCAGCTTAGGTTCCGACAGGGATAACTCCTACGAGCAGTACTTC
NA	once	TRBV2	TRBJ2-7	CASFGGDTTYEQYF	TGTGCCAGCTTCGGCGGAGACACCACCTACGAGCAGTACTTC